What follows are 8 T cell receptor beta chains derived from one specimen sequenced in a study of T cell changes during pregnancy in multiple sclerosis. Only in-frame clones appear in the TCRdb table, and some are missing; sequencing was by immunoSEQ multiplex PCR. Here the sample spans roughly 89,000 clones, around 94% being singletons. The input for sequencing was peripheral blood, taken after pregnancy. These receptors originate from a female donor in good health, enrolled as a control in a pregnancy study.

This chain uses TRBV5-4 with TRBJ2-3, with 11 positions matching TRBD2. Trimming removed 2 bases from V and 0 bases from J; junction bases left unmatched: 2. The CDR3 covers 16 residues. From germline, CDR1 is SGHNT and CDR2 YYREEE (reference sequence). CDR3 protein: CASSFRTSGSTDTQYF. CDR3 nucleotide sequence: TGTGCCAGCAGCTTTCGGACTAGCGGGAGCACAGATACGCAGTATTTT.

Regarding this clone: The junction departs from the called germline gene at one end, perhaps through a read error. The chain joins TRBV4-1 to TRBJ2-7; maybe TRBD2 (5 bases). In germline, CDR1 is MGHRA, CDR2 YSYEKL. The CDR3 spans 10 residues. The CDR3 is CASSRKDWNF. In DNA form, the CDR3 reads TGCGCCAGCAGCCGAAAGGACTGGAACTTC.

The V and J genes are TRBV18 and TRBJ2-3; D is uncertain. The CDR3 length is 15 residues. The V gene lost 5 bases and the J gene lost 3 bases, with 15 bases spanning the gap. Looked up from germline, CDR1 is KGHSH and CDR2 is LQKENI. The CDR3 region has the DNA TGTGCCAGCTCAACGGCGGTTTTTCGGACAGATACGCAGTATTTT. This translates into CASSTAVFRTDTQYF.

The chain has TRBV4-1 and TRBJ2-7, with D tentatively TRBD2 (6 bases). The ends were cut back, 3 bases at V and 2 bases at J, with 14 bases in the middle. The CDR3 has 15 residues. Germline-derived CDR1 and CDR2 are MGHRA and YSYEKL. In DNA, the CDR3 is TGCGCCAGCAGCCAGGTGGCTAGCGATACCTACGAGCAGTACTTC. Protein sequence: CASSQVASDTYEQYF.

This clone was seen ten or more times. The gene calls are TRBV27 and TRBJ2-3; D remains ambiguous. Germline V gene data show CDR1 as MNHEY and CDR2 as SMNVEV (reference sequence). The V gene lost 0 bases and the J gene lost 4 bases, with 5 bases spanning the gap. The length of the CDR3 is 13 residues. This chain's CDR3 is CASSLSRADTQYF. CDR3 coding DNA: TGTGCCAGCAGTTTATCTCGGGCAGATACGCAGTATTTT.

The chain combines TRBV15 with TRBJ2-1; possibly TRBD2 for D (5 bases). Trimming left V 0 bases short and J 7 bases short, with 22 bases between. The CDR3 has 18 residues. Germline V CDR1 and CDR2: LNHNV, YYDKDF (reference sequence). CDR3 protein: CATSRDGSRTGPENEQFF. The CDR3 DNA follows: TGTGCCACCAGCAGAGATGGGAGTAGGACGGGCCCTGAGAATGAGCAGTTCTTC.

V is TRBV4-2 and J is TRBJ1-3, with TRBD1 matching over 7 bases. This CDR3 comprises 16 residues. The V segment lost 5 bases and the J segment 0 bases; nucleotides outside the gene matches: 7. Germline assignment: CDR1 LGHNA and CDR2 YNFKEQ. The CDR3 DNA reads TGTGCCAGCAGCGGGGGTAGGGACAGCTCTGGAAACACCATATATTTT. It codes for CASSGGRDSSGNTIYF.

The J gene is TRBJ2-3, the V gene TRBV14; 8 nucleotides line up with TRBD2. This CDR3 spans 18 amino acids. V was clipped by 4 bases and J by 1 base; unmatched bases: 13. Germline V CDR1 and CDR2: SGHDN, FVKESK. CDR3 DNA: TGTGCCAGCAGCCTCAAGCCACGAGCGGGAGAGCGCACAGATACGCAGTATTTT. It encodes CASSLKPRAGERTDTQYF.